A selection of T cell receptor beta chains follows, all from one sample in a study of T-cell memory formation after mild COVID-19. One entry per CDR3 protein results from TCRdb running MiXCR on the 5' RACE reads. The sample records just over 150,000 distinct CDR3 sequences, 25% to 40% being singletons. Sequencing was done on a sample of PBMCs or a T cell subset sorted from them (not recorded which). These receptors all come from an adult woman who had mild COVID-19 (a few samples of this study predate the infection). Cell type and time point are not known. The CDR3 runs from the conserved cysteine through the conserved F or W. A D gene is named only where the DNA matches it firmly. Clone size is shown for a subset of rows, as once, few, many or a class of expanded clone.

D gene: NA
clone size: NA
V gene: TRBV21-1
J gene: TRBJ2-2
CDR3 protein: CASSNTDTGEPFF
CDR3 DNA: TGTGCCAGCAGCAATACAGACACCGGGGAGCCGTTTTTT

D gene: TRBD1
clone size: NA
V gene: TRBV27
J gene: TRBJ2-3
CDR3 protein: CASSPLMWTGGGDTQYF
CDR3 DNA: TGTGCCAGCAGTCCTCTGATGTGGACAGGGGGAGGAGATACGCAGTATTTT

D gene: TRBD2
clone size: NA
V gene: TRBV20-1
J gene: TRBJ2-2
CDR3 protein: CSASGLAGGNTGELFF
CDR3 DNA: TGCAGTGCTAGCGGGCTAGCGGGGGGAAACACCGGGGAGCTGTTTTTT

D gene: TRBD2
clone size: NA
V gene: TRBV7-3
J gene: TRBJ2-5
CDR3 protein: CASSLTAGGVETQYF
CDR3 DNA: TGTGCCAGCAGCTTAACAGCGGGAGGGGTGGAGACCCAGTACTTC

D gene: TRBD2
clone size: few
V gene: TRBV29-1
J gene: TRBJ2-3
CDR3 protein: CSVEAPGTSGIDTQYF
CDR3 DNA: TGCAGCGTTGAGGCCCCCGGGACTAGCGGCATCGATACGCAGTATTTT

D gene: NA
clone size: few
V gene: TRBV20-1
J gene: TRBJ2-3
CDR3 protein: CSASAGSTDTQYF
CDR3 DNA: TGCAGTGCTAGCGCGGGGAGCACAGATACGCAGTATTTT

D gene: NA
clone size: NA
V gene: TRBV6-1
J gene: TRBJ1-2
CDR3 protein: CASSVIGNYGYTF
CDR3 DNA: TGTGCCAGCAGTGTCATTGGGAACTATGGCTACACCTTC

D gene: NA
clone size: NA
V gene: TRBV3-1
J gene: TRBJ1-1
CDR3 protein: CASSQASQGGEAFF
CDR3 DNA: TGTGCCAGCAGCCAAGCCAGCCAGGGCGGAGAAGCTTTCTTT

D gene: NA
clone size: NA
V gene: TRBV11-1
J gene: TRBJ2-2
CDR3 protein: CASSLAGPGELFF
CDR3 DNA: TGTGCCAGCAGCTTGGCAGGGCCCGGGGAGCTGTTTTTT

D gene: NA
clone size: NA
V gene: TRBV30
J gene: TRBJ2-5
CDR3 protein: CAWIGQGQETQYF
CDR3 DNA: TGTGCCTGGATTGGGCAGGGCCAAGAGACCCAGTACTTC

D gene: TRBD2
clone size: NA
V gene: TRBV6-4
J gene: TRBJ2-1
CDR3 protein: CASSGSLAGAAEQFF
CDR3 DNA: TGTGCCAGTTCAGGCTCACTAGCGGGAGCGGCTGAGCAGTTCTTC

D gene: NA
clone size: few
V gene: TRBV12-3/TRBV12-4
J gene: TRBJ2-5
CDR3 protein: CASSFGPETQYF
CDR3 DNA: TGTGCCAGCAGTTTTGGTCCAGAGACCCAGTACTTC

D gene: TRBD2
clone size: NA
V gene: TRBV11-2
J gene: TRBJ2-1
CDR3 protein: CASSLPRTSGRGRIDEQFF
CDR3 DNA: TGTGCCAGCAGCTTACCACGGACTAGCGGGAGGGGCAGGATAGATGAGCAGTTCTTC

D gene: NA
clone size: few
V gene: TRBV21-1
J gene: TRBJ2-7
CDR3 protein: CASWERKYF
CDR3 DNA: TGTGCCAGCTGGGAGAGGAAGTACTTC

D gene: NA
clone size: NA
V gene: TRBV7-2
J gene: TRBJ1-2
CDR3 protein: CASSPGNYGYTF
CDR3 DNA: TGTGCCAGCAGCCCCGGAAACTATGGCTACACCTTC

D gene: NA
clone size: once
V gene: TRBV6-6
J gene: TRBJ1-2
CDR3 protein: CASSYSVGYTF
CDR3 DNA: TGTGCCAGCAGTTACTCTGTGGGCTACACCTTC

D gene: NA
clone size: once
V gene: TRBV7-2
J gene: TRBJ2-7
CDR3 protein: CASSARTGISYEQYF
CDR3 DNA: TGTGCCAGCAGCGCCCGTACAGGGATCTCCTACGAGCAGTACTTC

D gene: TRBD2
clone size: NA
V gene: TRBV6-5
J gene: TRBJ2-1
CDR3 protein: CASSRLAGLEQFF
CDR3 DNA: TGTGCCAGCAGTCGGCTAGCGGGCCTGGAGCAGTTCTTC

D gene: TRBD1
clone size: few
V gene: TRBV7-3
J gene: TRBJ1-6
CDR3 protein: CASSVQGRGSPLHF
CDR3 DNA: TGTGCCAGCAGCGTACAGGGGAGAGGGTCACCCCTCCACTTT

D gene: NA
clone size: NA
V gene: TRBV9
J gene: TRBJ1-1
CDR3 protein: CASSVATQPYPEAFF
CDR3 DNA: TGTGCCAGCAGCGTAGCTACTCAGCCCTACCCTGAAGCTTTCTTT

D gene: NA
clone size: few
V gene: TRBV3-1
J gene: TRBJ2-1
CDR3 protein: CASSLLSEQFF
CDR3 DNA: TGTGCCAGCAGCCTTTTATCGGAGCAGTTCTTC

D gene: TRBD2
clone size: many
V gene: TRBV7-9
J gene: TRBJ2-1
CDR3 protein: CASSLGGRAYNEQFF
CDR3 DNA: TGTGCCAGCAGCTTAGGCGGGAGGGCCTACAATGAGCAGTTCTTC

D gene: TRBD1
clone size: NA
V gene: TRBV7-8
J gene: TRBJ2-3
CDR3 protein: CASSLRWDRDMASTDTQYF
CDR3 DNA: TGTGCCAGCAGCTTGCGGTGGGACAGGGATATGGCGAGCACAGATACGCAGTATTTT

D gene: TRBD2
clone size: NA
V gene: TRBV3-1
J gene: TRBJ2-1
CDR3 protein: CASSQTSGGLGQFF
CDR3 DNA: TGTGCCAGCAGCCAAACTAGCGGGGGCCTAGGGCAGTTCTTC

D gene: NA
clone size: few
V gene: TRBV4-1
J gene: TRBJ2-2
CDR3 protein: CASSQEGGVITGELFF
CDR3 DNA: TGCGCCAGCAGCCAAGAAGGGGGAGTAATCACCGGGGAGCTGTTTTTT

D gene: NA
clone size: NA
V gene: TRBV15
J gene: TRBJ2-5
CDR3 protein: CATSPRGGRLETQYF
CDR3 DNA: TGTGCCACCAGCCCCAGGGGAGGGAGGTTGGAGACCCAGTACTTC